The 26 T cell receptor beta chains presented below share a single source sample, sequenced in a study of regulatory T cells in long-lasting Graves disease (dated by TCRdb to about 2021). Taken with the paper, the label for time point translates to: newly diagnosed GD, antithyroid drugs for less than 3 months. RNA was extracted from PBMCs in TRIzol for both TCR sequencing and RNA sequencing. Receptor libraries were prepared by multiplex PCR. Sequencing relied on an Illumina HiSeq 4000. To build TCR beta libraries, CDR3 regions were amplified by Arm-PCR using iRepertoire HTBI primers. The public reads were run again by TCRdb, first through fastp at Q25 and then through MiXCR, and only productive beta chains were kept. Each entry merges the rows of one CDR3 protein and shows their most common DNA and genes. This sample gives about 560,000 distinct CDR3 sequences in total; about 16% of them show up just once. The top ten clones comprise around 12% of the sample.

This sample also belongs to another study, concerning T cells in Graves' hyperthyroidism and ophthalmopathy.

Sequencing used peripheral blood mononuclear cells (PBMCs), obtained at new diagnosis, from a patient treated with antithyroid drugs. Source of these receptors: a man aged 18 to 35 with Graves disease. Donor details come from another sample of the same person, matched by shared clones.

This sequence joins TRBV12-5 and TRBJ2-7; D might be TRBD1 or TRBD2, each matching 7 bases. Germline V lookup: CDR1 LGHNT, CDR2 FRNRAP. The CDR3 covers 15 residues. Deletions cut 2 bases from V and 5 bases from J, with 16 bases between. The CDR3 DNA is TGTGCTAGTGGTTTGTCCCAGGGGGGGCTAGACGAGCAGTACTTC. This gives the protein CASGLSQGGLDEQYF.

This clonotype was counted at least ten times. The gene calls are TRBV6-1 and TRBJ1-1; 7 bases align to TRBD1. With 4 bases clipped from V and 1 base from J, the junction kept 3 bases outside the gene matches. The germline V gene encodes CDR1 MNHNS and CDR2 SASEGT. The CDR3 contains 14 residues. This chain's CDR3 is CASSVGTANTEAFF. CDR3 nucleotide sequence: TGTGCCAGCAGTGTCGGGACAGCGAACACTGAAGCTTTCTTT.

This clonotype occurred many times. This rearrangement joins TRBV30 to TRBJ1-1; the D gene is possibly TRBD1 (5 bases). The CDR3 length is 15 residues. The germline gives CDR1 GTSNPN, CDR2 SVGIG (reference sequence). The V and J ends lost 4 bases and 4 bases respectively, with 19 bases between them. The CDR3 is CAWTQGVILGTEAFF. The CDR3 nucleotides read TGTGCCTGGACCCAGGGTGTGATATTGGGCACTGAAGCTTTCTTT. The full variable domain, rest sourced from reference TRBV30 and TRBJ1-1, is SQTIHQWPATLVQPVGSPLSLECTVEGTSNPNLYWYRQAAGRGLQLLFYSVGIGQISSEVPQNLSASRPQDRQFILSSKKLLLSDSGFYLCAWTQGVILGTEAFFGQGTRLTVV.

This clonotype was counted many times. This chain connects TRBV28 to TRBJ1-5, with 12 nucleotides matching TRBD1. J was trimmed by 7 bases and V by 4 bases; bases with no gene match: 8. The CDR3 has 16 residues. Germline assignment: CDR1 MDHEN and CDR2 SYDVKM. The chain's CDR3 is CASSSWGQGARQPQHF. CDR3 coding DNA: TGTGCCAGCAGTTCTTGGGGACAGGGGGCAAGGCAGCCCCAGCATTTT.

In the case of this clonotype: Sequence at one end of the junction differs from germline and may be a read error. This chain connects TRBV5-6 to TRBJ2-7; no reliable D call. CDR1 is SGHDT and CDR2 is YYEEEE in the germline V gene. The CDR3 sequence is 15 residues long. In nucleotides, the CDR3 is TGTGCCAGCAGATTGGACGGCGTGAGCTCCTACGAGCAGTACTTC. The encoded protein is CASRLDGVSSYEQYF.

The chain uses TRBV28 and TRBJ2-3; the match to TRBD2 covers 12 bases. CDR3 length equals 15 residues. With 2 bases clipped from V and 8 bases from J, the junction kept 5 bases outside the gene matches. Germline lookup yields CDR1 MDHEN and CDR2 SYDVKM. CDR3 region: CASSLPLAGGSTQYF. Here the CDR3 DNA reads TGTGCCAGCAGTTTACCACTAGCGGGAGGCAGTACGCAGTATTTT.

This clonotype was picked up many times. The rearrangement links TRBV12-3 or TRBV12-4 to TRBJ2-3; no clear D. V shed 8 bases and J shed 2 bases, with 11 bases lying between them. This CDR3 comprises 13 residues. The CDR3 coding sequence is TGTGCCAGCGGAAACAGCCTCACAGATACGCAGTATTTT. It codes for CASGNSLTDTQYF.

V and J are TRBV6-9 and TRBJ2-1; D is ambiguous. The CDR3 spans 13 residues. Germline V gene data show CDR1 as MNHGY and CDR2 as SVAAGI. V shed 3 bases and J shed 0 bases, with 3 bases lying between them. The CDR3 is CASSYISYNEQFF. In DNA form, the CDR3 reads TGTGCCAGCAGTTACATCTCCTACAATGAGCAGTTCTTC.

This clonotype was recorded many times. DNA for the CDR3: TGTGCCAGCAGTCCCCCGGGTGGCCAAGAGACCCAGTACTTC. Protein: CASSPPGGQETQYF. The rearrangement uses TRBV27 and TRBJ2-5, with D uncertain. Trimming stripped 5 bases from V and 1 base from J, with 11 bases between. Germline V gene sequence: CDR1 MNHEY, CDR2 SMNVEV (reference sequence). This CDR3 spans 14 amino acids.

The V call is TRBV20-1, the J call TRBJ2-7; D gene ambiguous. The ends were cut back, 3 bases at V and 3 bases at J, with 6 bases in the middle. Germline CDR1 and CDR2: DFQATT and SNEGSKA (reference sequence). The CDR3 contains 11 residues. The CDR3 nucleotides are TGCAGTGCTAGCCCCCTCTACGAGCAGTACTTC. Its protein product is CSASPLYEQYF.

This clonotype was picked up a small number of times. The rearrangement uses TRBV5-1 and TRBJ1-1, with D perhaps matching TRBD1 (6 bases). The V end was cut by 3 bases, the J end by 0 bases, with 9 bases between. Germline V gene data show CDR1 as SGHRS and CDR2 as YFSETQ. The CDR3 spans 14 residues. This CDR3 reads CASSWRGVNTEAFF. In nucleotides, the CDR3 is TGCGCCAGCAGCTGGAGGGGGGTGAACACTGAAGCTTTCTTT. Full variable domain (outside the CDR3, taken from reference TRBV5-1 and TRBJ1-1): KAGVTQTPRYLIKTRGQQVTLSCSPISGHRSVSWYQQTPGQGLQFLFEYFSETQRNKGNFPGRFSGRQFSNSRSEMNVSTLELGDSALYLCASSWRGVNTEAFFGQGTRLTVV.

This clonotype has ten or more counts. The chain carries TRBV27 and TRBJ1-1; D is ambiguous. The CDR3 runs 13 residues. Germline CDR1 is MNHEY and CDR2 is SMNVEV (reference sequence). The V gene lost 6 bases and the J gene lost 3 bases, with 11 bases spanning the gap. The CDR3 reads CASSLTLDTEAFF. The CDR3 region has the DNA TGTGCCAGCAGCCTGACACTGGACACTGAAGCTTTCTTT.

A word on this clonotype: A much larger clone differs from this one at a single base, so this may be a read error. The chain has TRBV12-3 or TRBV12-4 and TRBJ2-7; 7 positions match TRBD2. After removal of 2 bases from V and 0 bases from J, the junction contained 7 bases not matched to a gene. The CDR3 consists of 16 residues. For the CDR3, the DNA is TGTGCCAGCAGTTTAAACGGGGGGTGGCGCTCCTACGAGCAGTACTTC. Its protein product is CASSLNGGWRSYEQYF.

CDR3 sequence: CASSSRPTDTQYF. DNA for the CDR3: TGTGCCAGCAGTTCTCGACCCACAGATACGCAGTATTTT. The chain employs TRBV28 and TRBJ2-3; D not resolved. The CDR3 consists of 13 residues. The germline gives CDR1 MDHEN, CDR2 SYDVKM. The germline V and J ends were trimmed by 4 bases and 2 bases, with 7 bases remaining between them.

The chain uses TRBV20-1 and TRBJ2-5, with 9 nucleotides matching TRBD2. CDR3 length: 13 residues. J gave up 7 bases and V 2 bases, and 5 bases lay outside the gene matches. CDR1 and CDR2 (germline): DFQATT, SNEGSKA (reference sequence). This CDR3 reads CSARKSAGGTQYF. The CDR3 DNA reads TGCAGTGCTAGAAAATCAGCGGGAGGGACCCAGTACTTC.

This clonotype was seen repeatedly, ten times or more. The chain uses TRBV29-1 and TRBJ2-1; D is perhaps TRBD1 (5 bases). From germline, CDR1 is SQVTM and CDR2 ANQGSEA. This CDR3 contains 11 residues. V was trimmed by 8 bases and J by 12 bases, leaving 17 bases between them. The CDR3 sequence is CSSQGESLQFF. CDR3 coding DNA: TGCAGCTCTCAGGGTGAGAGCTTGCAGTTCTTC.

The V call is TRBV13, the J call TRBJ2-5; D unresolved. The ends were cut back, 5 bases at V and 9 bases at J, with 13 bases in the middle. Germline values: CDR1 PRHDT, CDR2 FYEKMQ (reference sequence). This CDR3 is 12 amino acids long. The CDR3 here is CASSQYAGPQYF. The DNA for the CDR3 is TGTGCCAGCAGCCAATACGCCGGGCCCCAGTACTTC.

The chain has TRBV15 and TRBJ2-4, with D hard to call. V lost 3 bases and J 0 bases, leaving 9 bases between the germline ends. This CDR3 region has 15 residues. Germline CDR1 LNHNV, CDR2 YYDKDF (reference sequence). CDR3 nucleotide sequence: TGTGCCACCAGCAGGATGCCCGGAGCCAAAAACATTCAGTACTTC. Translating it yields CATSRMPGAKNIQYF.

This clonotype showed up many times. The CDR3 loop is CASRSTGRLNQPQHF. The CDR3 DNA reads as TGTGCCAGCAGGTCGACAGGGAGACTCAATCAGCCCCAGCATTTT. The chain combines TRBV28 with TRBJ1-5, with 7 bases lining up with TRBD1. Trimming removed 6 bases from V and 3 bases from J; junction bases left unmatched: 8. This CDR3 region has 15 residues. Germline CDR1 and CDR2: MDHEN and SYDVKM.

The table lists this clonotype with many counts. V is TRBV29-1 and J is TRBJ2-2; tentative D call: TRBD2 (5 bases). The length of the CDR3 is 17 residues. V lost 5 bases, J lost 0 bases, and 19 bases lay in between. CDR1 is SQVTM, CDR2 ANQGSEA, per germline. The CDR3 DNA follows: TGCAGCGTTAGGGCAACCCCAGGAGCGGCGAACACCGGGGAGCTGTTTTTT. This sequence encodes CSVRATPGAANTGELFF.

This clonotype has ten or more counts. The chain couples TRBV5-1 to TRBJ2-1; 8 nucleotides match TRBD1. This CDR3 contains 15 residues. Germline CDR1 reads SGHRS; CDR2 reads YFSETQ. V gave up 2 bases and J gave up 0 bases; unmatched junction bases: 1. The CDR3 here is CASSFDRGSYNEQFF. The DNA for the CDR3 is TGCGCCAGCAGCTTTGACAGGGGCTCCTACAATGAGCAGTTCTTC.

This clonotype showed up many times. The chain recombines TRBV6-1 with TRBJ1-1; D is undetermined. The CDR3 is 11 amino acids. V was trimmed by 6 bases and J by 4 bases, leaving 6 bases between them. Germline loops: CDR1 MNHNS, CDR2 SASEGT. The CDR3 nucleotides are TGTGCCAGCAGACGAACCACTGAAGCTTTCTTT. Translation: CASRRTTEAFF.

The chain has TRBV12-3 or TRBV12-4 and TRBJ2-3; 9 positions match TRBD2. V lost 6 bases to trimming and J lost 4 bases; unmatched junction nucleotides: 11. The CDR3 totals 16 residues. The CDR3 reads CASSLRLAGSADTQYF. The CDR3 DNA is TGTGCCAGCAGCCTACGTCTAGCGGGATCGGCAGATACGCAGTATTTT.

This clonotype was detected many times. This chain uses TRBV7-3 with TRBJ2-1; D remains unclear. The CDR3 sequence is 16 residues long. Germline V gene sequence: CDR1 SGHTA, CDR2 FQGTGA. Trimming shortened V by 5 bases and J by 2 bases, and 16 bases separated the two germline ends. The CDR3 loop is CASSPLSSITYNEQFF. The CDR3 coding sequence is TGTGCCAGCAGCCCCCTCTCTAGTATCACCTACAATGAGCAGTTCTTC.

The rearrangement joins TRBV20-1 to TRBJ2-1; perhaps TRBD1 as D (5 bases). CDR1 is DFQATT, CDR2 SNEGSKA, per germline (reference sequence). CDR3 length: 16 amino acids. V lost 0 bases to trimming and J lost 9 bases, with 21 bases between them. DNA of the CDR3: TGCAGTGCTAGAGATAGGCAGGGCACGAGGTTGACTGAGCAGTTCTTC. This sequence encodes CSARDRQGTRLTEQFF.

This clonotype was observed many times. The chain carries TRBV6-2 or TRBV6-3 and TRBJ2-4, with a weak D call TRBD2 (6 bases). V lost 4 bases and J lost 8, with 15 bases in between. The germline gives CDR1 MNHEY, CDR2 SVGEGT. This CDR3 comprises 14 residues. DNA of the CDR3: TGTGCCAGCAGTTTACTGGAGGGCACCTACATTCAGTACTTC. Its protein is CASSLLEGTYIQYF.